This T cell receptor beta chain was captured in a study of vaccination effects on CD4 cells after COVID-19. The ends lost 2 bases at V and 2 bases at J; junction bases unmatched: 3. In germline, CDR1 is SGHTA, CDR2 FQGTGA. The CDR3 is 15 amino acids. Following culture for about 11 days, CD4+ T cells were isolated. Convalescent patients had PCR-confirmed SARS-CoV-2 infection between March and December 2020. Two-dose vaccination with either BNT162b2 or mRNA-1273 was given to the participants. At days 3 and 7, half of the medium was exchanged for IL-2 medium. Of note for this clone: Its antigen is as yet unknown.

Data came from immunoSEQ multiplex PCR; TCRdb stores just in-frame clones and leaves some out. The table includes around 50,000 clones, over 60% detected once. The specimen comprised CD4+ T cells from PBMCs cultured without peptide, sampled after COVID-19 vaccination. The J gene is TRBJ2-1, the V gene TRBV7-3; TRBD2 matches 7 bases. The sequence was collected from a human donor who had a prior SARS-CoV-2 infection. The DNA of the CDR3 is TGTGCCAGCAGCTTATCGGGACTACCCTACAATGAGCAGTTCTTC. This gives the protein CASSLSGLPYNEQFF. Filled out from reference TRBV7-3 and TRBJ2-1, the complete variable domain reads GAGVSQTPSNKVTEKGKYVELRCDPISGHTALYWYRQSLGQGPEFLIYFQGTGAADDSGLPNDRFFAVRPEGSVSTLKIQRTERGDSAVYLCASSLSGLPYNEQFFGPGTRLTVL.